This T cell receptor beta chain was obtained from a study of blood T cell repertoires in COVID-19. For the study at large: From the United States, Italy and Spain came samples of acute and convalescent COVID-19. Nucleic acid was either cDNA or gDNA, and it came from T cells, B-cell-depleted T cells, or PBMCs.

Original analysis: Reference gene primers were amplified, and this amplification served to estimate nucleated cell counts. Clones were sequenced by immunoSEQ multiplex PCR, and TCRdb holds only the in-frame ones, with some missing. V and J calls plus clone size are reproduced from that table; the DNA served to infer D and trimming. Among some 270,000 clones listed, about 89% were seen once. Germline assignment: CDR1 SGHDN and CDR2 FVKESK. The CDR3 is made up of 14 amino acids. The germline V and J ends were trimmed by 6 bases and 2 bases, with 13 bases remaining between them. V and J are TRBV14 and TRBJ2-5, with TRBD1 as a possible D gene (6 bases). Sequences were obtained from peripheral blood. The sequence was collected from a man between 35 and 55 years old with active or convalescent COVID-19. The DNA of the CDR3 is TGTGCCAGCAGTCAGACCGACAGGCAAGAGACCCAGTACTTC. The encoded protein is CASSQTDRQETQYF.